This is a list of T cell receptor beta chains from one sample in a study of Ad26.COV2.S vaccination and SARS-CoV-2 variants. Here immunoSEQ multiplex PCR was the method, and the copy in TCRdb shows in-frame clones only, minus some. Here the sample spans fewer than 600,000 clones, 70% to 90% being singletons. Material: peripheral blood, obtained in a trial of Ad26.COV2.S vaccine versus placebo. The receptors originated from a person aged 18-60 years who received the Ad26.COV2.S COVID-19 vaccine or a placebo. Each CDR3 is given with its conserved first and last residue. Each record gives: J gene, D gene, clone size, V gene, CDR3 protein, CDR3 DNA. D genes are given only for firm matches. Clone size is given for some rows only: seen once, a few or many times, or a class if the clone is expanded.

TRBJ1-6 NA NA TRBV2 CASIFEAGRESPLHF TGTGCCAGCATCTTTGAGGCAGGGCGAGAATCACCCCTCCACTTT
TRBJ2-1 TRBD1 NA TRBV29-1 CSVVGTGLGEQFF TGCAGCGTTGTAGGGACAGGGTTGGGTGAGCAGTTCTTC
TRBJ2-7 TRBD2 NA TRBV19 CASSIVTSGNYEQYF TGTGCCAGTAGTATCGTGACTAGCGGGAACTACGAGCAGTACTTC
TRBJ1-1 NA NA TRBV9 CASSVDFGSEAFF TGTGCCAGCAGCGTAGATTTCGGGTCTGAAGCTTTCTTT
TRBJ1-6 NA NA TRBV7-8 CASSLNLASSYNSPLHF TGTGCCAGCAGCTTAAATCTAGCAAGCTCCTATAATTCACCCCTCCACTTT
TRBJ1-2 NA NA TRBV6-5 CASSYSLGGDGYTF TGTGCCAGCAGTTACTCCCTTGGAGGGGATGGCTACACCTTC
TRBJ1-5 NA NA TRBV14 CASSQDRVTGKWPQHF TGTGCCAGCAGCCAAGATAGGGTAACCGGAAAATGGCCCCAGCATTTT
TRBJ2-7 NA NA TRBV5-4 CASSRRGGNSYEQYF TGTGCCAGCAGCCGAAGGGGCGGGAACTCCTACGAGCAGTACTTC
TRBJ2-7 TRBD2 NA TRBV6-5 CASYTSGRFEQYF TGTGCCAGCTACACTAGCGGGAGATTCGAGCAGTACTTC
TRBJ2-3 TRBD2 NA TRBV4-3 CASSPGTSGGAVSTDTQYF TGCGCCAGCAGCCCCGGGACTAGCGGGGGGGCCGTCTCAACAGATACGCAGTATTTT
TRBJ1-2 NA NA TRBV4-1 CASSHQGGGYTF TGCGCCAGCAGCCACCAGGGCGGTGGCTACACCTTC
TRBJ2-7 NA NA TRBV3-1/TRBV3-2 CASSQDRQQRVQYF TGTGCCAGCAGCCAAGATCGACAGCAGCGAGTGCAGTACTTC
TRBJ2-7 NA NA TRBV27 CASSGASPSLYEQYF TGTGCCAGCAGTGGGGCTAGCCCTTCTCTCTACGAGCAGTACTTC
TRBJ2-1 TRBD1 NA TRBV19 CASSAWTGYNEQFF TGTGCCAGTAGTGCCTGGACAGGATACAATGAGCAGTTCTTC
TRBJ2-1 TRBD2 NA TRBV3-1/TRBV3-2 CASSHRSGRFRNEQFF TGTGCCAGCAGCCACAGAAGCGGGAGGTTTCGCAATGAGCAGTTCTTC
TRBJ1-1 TRBD1 NA TRBV19 CASSLQGSGTEAFF TGTGCCAGTAGCCTACAGGGGTCGGGGACTGAAGCTTTCTTT
TRBJ2-3 NA NA TRBV7-9 CASSAGTDTQYF TGTGCCAGCAGCGCCGGCACAGATACGCAGTATTTT
TRBJ2-3 TRBD2 NA TRBV19 CASSMVLGGRRADTQYF TGTGCCAGTAGTATGGTTCTTGGCGGGAGGAGGGCAGATACGCAGTATTTT
TRBJ1-1 NA NA TRBV19 CASSSWGRNTEAFF TGTGCCAGTAGTAGCTGGGGGCGGAACACTGAAGCTTTCTTT
TRBJ1-1 NA few TRBV6-2/TRBV6-3 CASSPNYRNTEAFF TGTGCCAGCAGCCCTAATTACAGGAACACTGAAGCTTTCTTT
TRBJ2-2 NA once TRBV19 CASNGGVNTGELFF TGTGCCAGTAACGGGGGAGTGAACACCGGGGAGCTGTTTTTT
TRBJ1-6 NA NA TRBV7-6 CASSLSGYYSPLHF TGTGCCAGCAGCTTATCAGGGTATTATTCACCCCTCCACTTT
TRBJ2-2 NA NA TRBV9 CASSVGPGELFF TGTGCCAGCAGCGTAGGTCCCGGGGAGCTGTTTTTT
TRBJ2-1 NA NA TRBV18 CASSSGGNYNEQFF TGTGCCAGCTCGTCGGGGGGCAACTACAATGAGCAGTTCTTC
TRBJ1-6 NA NA TRBV30 CAWRFRGSANSPLHF TGTGCCTGGAGATTCCGGGGTTCTGCTAATTCACCCCTCCACTTT
TRBJ1-1 NA NA TRBV4-3 CASSQHAGMNTEAFF TGCGCCAGCAGCCAACACGCGGGGATGAACACTGAAGCTTTCTTT
TRBJ2-5 TRBD1 NA TRBV4-1 CASSPRQGGETQYF TGCGCCAGCAGCCCCCGACAGGGTGGCGAGACCCAGTACTTC
TRBJ2-1 TRBD2 NA TRBV29-1 CSVCLAGGNSYNEQFF TGCAGCGTATGCCTAGCGGGGGGAAACTCCTACAATGAGCAGTTCTTC
TRBJ1-5 NA few TRBV2 CASSGGEHNQPQHF TGTGCCAGCAGTGGGGGAGAACACAATCAGCCCCAGCATTTT